The 7 T cell receptor beta chains in this list originate from one sample, sequenced in a study of T cell changes during pregnancy in multiple sclerosis. Sequenced by immunoSEQ multiplex PCR; TCRdb stores in-frame clones only, minus some. The data show 95,000 to 100,000 clones, with about 91% seen just once and around 3.1% held by the top ten. The specimen comprised peripheral blood, sampled in the second trimester of pregnancy. These receptors all stem from a female donor with multiple sclerosis, enrolled in a pregnancy study.

The V and J genes are TRBV5-4 and TRBJ2-4; 13 nucleotides agree with TRBD2. Looked up from germline, CDR1 is SGHNT and CDR2 is YYREEE (reference sequence). The CDR3 contains 16 residues. Trimming at V came to 4 bases and at J to 1 base, leaving 2 bases not matched to a gene. The CDR3 here is CASSRTSGSAKNIQYF. The CDR3, as DNA: TGTGCCAGCAGCCGGACTAGCGGGAGTGCCAAAAACATTCAGTACTTC.

This clone was seen only a few times. This chain's CDR3 is CASSSPGAGTEAFF. In DNA, the CDR3 is TGTGCCAGCAGTTCCCCCGGGGCGGGGACTGAAGCTTTCTTT. The chain recombines TRBV28 with TRBJ1-1, with D tentatively TRBD1 (5 bases). V shed 4 bases and J shed 5 bases, with 14 bases lying between them. Germline CDR1 MDHEN, CDR2 SYDVKM. The CDR3 spans 14 residues.

The rearrangement joins TRBV6-1 to TRBJ1-4; 8 nucleotides align to TRBD1. This CDR3 contains 16 residues. The J segment lost 8 bases and the V segment lost 3 bases, leaving 11 bases of the junction unmatched. Germline assignment: CDR1 MNHNS and CDR2 SASEGT. The CDR3 region is CASSDRGQGGREKLFF. The CDR3 nucleotides read TGTGCCAGCAGTGATAGAGGACAGGGTGGACGGGAAAAACTGTTTTTT.

This clone was seen only once. The gene calls are TRBV7-8 and TRBJ1-5, with 9 bases fitting TRBD1. J lost 6 bases, V lost 1 base, and 10 bases had no gene match. The CDR3 covers 17 residues. Germline V lookup: CDR1 SGHVS, CDR2 FQNEAQ. The CDR3: CASSLGSPQGAGQPQHF. The CDR3, as DNA: TGTGCCAGCAGCTTAGGGTCCCCACAGGGGGCGGGTCAGCCCCAGCATTTT. The variable domain in full, with the rest retrieved from reference TRBV7-8 and TRBJ1-5, is GAGVSQSPRYKVAKRGQDVALRCDPISGHVSLFWYQQALGQGPEFLTYFQNEAQLDKSGLPSDRFFAERPEGSVSTLKIQRTQQEDSAVYLCASSLGSPQGAGQPQHFGDGTRLSIL.

In DNA form, the CDR3 reads TGCGCCAGCAGCCCCGGACTAGCGGAATACGAGCAGTACTTC. Translated, it gives CASSPGLAEYEQYF. The V call is TRBV5-1, the J call TRBJ2-7; the match to TRBD2 covers 10 bases. The CDR3 runs to 14 residues. Trimming took 4 bases from V and 4 from J; bases not matched to a gene: 5. Germline-derived CDR1 and CDR2 are SGHRS and YFSETQ. The full variable domain, its missing parts supplied by reference TRBV5-1 and TRBJ2-7, is KAGVTQTPRYLIKTRGQQVTLSCSPISGHRSVSWYQQTPGQGLQFLFEYFSETQRNKGNFPGRFSGRQFSNSRSEMNVSTLELGDSALYLCASSPGLAEYEQYFGPGTRLTVT.

The rearrangement uses TRBV6-1 and TRBJ2-7, with 7 bases that match TRBD2. V lost 2 bases and J lost 6; bases outside the gene matches: 7. CDR3 length: 14 residues. Germline values: CDR1 MNHNS, CDR2 SASEGT. The CDR3 sequence: CASSENGRQGEQYF. In DNA form, the CDR3 reads TGTGCCAGCAGTGAAAACGGGAGGCAGGGCGAGCAGTACTTC.

This clone was counted a single time. V usage is TRBV7-7 and J usage is TRBJ2-7, with a weak D call TRBD1 (6 bases). This CDR3 is 15 amino acids long. Germline values: CDR1 SSHAT, CDR2 FNYEAQ (reference sequence). For the CDR3, the DNA is TGTGCTAGCGCCTCAGGGGTGGGCTTACACTACGAGCAGTACTTC. Its protein is CASASGVGLHYEQYF. The full variable domain, with the rest looked up from reference TRBV7-7 and TRBJ2-7, is GAGVSQSPRYKVTKRGQDVTLRCDPISSHATLYWYQQALGQGPEFLTYFNYEAQPDKSGLPSDRFSAERPEGSISTLTIQRTEQRDSAMYRCASASGVGLHYEQYFGPGTRLTVT.